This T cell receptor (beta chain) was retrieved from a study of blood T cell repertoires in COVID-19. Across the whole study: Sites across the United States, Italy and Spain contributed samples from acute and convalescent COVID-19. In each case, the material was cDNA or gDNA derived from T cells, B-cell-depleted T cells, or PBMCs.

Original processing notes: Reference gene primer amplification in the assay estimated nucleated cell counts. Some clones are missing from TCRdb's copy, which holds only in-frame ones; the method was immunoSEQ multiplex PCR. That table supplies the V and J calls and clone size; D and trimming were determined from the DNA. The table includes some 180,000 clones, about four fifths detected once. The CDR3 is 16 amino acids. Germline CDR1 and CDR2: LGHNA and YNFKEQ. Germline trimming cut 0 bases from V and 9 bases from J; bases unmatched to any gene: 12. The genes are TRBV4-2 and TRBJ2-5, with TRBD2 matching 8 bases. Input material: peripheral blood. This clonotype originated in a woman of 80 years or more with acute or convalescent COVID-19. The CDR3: CASSQDTGGGTRAQYF. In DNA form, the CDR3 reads TGTGCCAGCAGCCAAGATACCGGCGGGGGGACAAGGGCCCAGTACTTC.